These T cell receptor beta chains were read from a single sample in a study of graft-versus-host responses after intestinal transplantation. The data were produced by immunoSEQ multiplex PCR, yet TCRdb's version contains in-frame clones alone and is incomplete. This table has 35,000 to 50,000 clones, about 95% appearing once. The material sequenced was PBMCs, taken about 350 days after intestinal transplant. Source of these receptors: a human patient who received an intestinal transplant, so some T cells may come from the graft donor. Both conserved end residues are part of each CDR3. A D gene is named only where the DNA matches it firmly. Where a row states a size, it is once, few, many or the class of an expanded clone; other rows omit it.

TRBV19	TRBJ2-7	.	.	14	CASSIVSDSYEQYF	TGTGCCAGTAGTATAGTGTCTGATTCCTACGAGCAGTACTTC
TRBV30	TRBJ1-6	.	.	13	CAWLDSYNSPLHF	TGTGCCTGGCTGGACAGCTATAATTCACCCCTCCACTTT
TRBV4-1	TRBJ2-7	.	once	15	CASSQEKGVSYEQYF	TGCGCCAGCAGCCAAGAAAAGGGAGTATCCTACGAGCAGTACTTC
TRBV4-1	TRBJ1-1	.	.	17	CASSQEFIGLLNTEAFF	TGCGCCAGCAGCCAAGAGTTTATTGGGTTGTTGAACACTGAAGCTTTCTTT
TRBV29-1	TRBJ1-1	.	.	12	CSVMFMNTEAFF	TGCAGCGTGATGTTCATGAACACTGAAGCTTTCTTT
TRBV7-2	TRBJ1-2	.	.	14	CASSLAVARYGYTF	TGTGCCAGCAGCTTAGCGGTGGCCCGCTATGGCTACACCTTC
TRBV6-5	TRBJ1-1	.	once	13	CASSEVWGRETFF	TGTGCCAGCAGTGAAGTCTGGGGCAGGGAAACTTTCTTT
TRBV5-1	TRBJ2-5	.	.	15	CASRKGGYKQETQYF	TGCGCCAGCAGGAAAGGGGGGTATAAGCAAGAGACCCAGTACTTC
TRBV6-1	TRBJ2-1	TRBD1	.	15	CASMLDRRVRNEQFF	TGTGCCAGCATGCTGGACAGGCGGGTCAGGAATGAGCAGTTCTTC
TRBV6-5	TRBJ1-3	TRBD1	.	15	CASSYDRGRGNTIYF	TGTGCCAGCAGTTATGACAGGGGCCGTGGAAACACCATATATTTT
TRBV18	TRBJ2-2	.	.	15	CASSPRDQNTGELFF	TGTGCCAGCTCACCTCGTGACCAGAACACCGGGGAGCTGTTTTTT
TRBV10-3	TRBJ1-2	.	.	15	CAISGWTRQNYGYTF	TGTGCCATCAGTGGGTGGACACGGCAGAACTATGGCTACACCTTC
TRBV5-1	TRBJ2-7	TRBD2	.	15	CASSLEKAGETEQYF	TGCGCCAGCAGCTTGGAGAAGGCGGGAGAAACCGAGCAGTACTTC
TRBV18	TRBJ2-3	TRBD2	.	15	CASSPPLAGTDTQYF	TGTGCCAGCTCACCACCCCTAGCGGGGACAGATACGCAGTATTTT
TRBV28	TRBJ2-5	TRBD1	.	17	CASSLDAPGTDQETQYF	TGTGCCAGCAGTTTAGATGCCCCCGGGACAGACCAAGAGACCCAGTACTTC
TRBV2	TRBJ2-4	.	.	13	CASSGGSKNIQYF	TGTGCCAGCAGTGGTGGCAGCAAAAACATTCAGTACTTC
TRBV28	TRBJ1-2	TRBD1	.	14	CASSFPGQGDGYTF	TGTGCCAGCAGTTTCCCCGGACAGGGTGATGGCTACACCTTC
TRBV7-9	TRBJ1-2	.	.	14	CASSLDLRNYGYTF	TGTGCCAGCAGCCTAGACTTGCGCAACTATGGCTACACCTTC
TRBV28	TRBJ2-2	TRBD2	.	14	CASSTAGGTGELFF	TGTGCCAGCAGTACGGCGGGAGGCACCGGGGAGCTGTTTTTT
TRBV19	TRBJ1-5	TRBD1	.	15	CASSTHRGSNQPQHF	TGTGCCAGTAGCACCCACAGGGGGAGCAATCAGCCCCAGCATTTT
TRBV10-2	TRBJ2-1	.	.	12	CASSGGGYEQFF	TGCGCCAGCAGTGGTGGCGGCTATGAGCAGTTCTTC
TRBV5-5	TRBJ1-1	.	.	15	CASSFPQGVSTEAFF	TGTGCCAGCAGCTTCCCCCAGGGCGTGAGCACTGAAGCTTTCTTT
TRBV6-5	TRBJ1-2	.	.	15	CASSNRGDEPNGYTF	TGTGCCAGCAGTAATAGGGGGGATGAACCTAATGGCTACACCTTC
TRBV5-4	TRBJ1-2	TRBD1	.	13	CASTGDRYHGYTF	TGTGCCAGCACTGGGGACAGGTACCATGGCTACACCTTC
TRBV11-2	TRBJ2-3	.	.	12	CASSSLGDTQYF	TGTGCCAGCAGCTCCCTAGGAGATACGCAGTATTTT
TRBV11-2	TRBJ2-3	TRBD2	.	15	CASSSLTSSTDTQYF	TGTGCCAGCAGCTCATTGACTAGCAGCACAGATACGCAGTATTTT
TRBV5-4	TRBJ2-3	TRBD2	once	18	CASSNGRGAGASTDTQYF	TGTGCCAGCAGCAACGGTCGGGGAGCGGGGGCCAGCACAGATACGCAGTATTTT
TRBV7-7	TRBJ2-5	.	.	13	CASSLRVEETQYF	TGTGCCAGCAGCTTAAGGGTGGAAGAGACCCAGTACTTC
TRBV28	TRBJ1-1	.	.	13	CASRDRRDTEAFF	TGTGCCAGCCGAGACAGGCGGGACACTGAAGCTTTCTTT
TRBV4-1	TRBJ1-3	TRBD1	.	15	CASSQPRQGGNTIYF	TGCGCCAGCAGCCAACCTCGACAGGGCGGAAACACCATATATTTT
TRBV14	TRBJ2-7	.	.	12	CASSEDLYEQYF	TGTGCCAGCAGCGAGGATCTCTACGAGCAGTACTTC
TRBV27	TRBJ1-4	.	few	14	CASRLQGGDEKLFF	TGTGCCAGCAGATTACAGGGAGGGGATGAAAAACTGTTTTTT
TRBV5-4	TRBJ1-2	.	.	13	CASSPLEEYGYTF	TGTGCCAGCAGCCCTCTGGAGGAGTATGGCTACACCTTC
TRBV2	TRBJ2-7	.	.	11	CASSETYEQYF	TGTGCCAGCAGTGAAACCTACGAGCAGTACTTC
TRBV15	TRBJ2-1	.	.	12	CATSRDRYEQFF	TGTGCCACCAGCAGAGATCGGTATGAGCAGTTCTTC
TRBV5-1	TRBJ1-2	.	.	14	CASSLSGDTYGYTF	TGCGCCAGCAGCTTGTCAGGGGACACCTATGGCTACACCTTC
TRBV27	TRBJ1-5	.	.	15	CASSPQGSGNQPQHF	TGTGCCAGCAGCCCACAGGGTAGTGGCAATCAGCCCCAGCATTTT
TRBV28	TRBJ2-7	.	.	14	CASSLDWSSYEQYF	TGTGCCAGCAGTCTGGACTGGAGCTCCTACGAGCAGTACTTC
TRBV10-3	TRBJ1-1	.	.	15	CAISEGRERNTEAFF	TGTGCCATCAGTGAAGGCAGGGAGCGGAACACTGAAGCTTTCTTT
TRBV30	TRBJ2-3	TRBD2	.	16	CAWSRTSGRKSDTQYF	TGTGCCTGGAGTAGAACTAGCGGGAGGAAATCAGATACGCAGTATTTT
TRBV9	TRBJ1-2	.	.	15	CASSVDASSSYGYTF	TGTGCCAGCAGCGTAGACGCCAGCTCTTCCTATGGCTACACCTTC
TRBV11-2	TRBJ1-2	TRBD1	.	18	CASSAPDRVKATNYGYTF	TGTGCCAGCAGCGCACCCGACAGGGTAAAAGCAACTAACTATGGCTACACCTTC
TRBV11-1	TRBJ1-1	.	once	15	CASSLGWGGSTEAFF	TGTGCCAGCAGCTTAGGGTGGGGAGGGTCCACTGAAGCTTTCTTT
TRBV9	TRBJ1-1	.	.	12	CASSDAGGEAFF	TGTGCCAGCAGCGATGCGGGGGGTGAAGCTTTCTTT
TRBV6-5	TRBJ1-4	.	.	14	CASSYGVDNEKLFF	TGTGCCAGCAGTTACGGGGTGGATAATGAAAAACTGTTTTTT
TRBV2	TRBJ2-7	.	.	15	CASSPTRQEKHEQYF	TGTGCCAGCAGTCCTACAAGGCAGGAAAAGCACGAGCAGTACTTC
TRBV5-1	TRBJ2-5	.	.	16	CASTLGGTDPQETQYF	TGCGCCAGCACCTTGGGGGGGACAGATCCTCAAGAGACCCAGTACTTC
TRBV6-5	TRBJ1-1	.	.	15	CASSYSAGGRTEAFF	TGTGCCAGCAGTTACTCGGCCGGGGGTCGAACTGAAGCTTTCTTT
TRBV9	TRBJ2-5	TRBD2	.	16	CASSAGLAGLQETQYF	TGTGCCAGCAGCGCGGGACTAGCGGGCCTCCAAGAGACCCAGTACTTC
TRBV9	TRBJ2-2	.	.	15	CASSEDRKNTGELFF	TGTGCCAGCAGCGAGGACAGAAAGAACACCGGGGAGCTGTTTTTT
TRBV1	TRBJ2-3	.	.	18	CTSSRQDLEGSGTDTQYF	TGCACCAGCAGCCGCCAAGATCTAGAGGGTAGTGGCACAGATACGCAGTATTTT
TRBV6-6	TRBJ2-5	.	.	16	CASSLGYNRVMETQYF	TGTGCCAGCAGTCTCGGTTATAACAGGGTAATGGAGACCCAGTACTTC
TRBV10-1	TRBJ1-5	.	.	16	CASSRIDKRSNQPQHF	TGCGCCAGCAGCCGGATTGATAAACGGAGCAATCAGCCCCAGCATTTT
TRBV5-1	TRBJ2-2	.	.	15	CASSLPIPETGELFF	TGCGCCAGCAGCTTACCCATCCCGGAAACCGGGGAGCTGTTTTTT